This TCR beta chain emerged from a study of identical twins. One entry per CDR3 protein, called by TCRdb with MiXCR from the 5' RACE reads. The table has about 720,000 distinct CDR3 sequences, over 15% seen once; the top ten hold about an eighth. Trimming removed 6 bases from V and 7 bases from J; junction bases left unmatched: 11. Germline values: CDR1 SQVTM, CDR2 ANQGSEA. This CDR3 is 14 amino acids long. This clonotype was counted only a few times. The same sample was also studied in work on T cells expressing NK-cell markers.

The sequence came from a woman aged 18-35 years in good health. The rearrangement joins TRBV29-1 to TRBJ2-1, with TRBD1 matching over 8 bases. What was sequenced was PBMCs. In DNA form, the CDR3 reads TGCAGCGTGATCCCCGGACAGGGCGTGAATGAGCAGTTCTTC. The encoded protein is CSVIPGQGVNEQFF.